One TCR beta chain is described in this entry. This clonotype was counted many times. This receptor's antigen is unknown. No per-base quality is available; no much larger clone lies one base away. These data are taken from a study of T cells in Graves' hyperthyroidism and ophthalmopathy (dated by TCRdb to 2018 to 2020). A note on the overall study: Peripheral blood samples were taken at the time of initial diagnosis, prior to any treatment. To identify TCR V-J signatures that set the groups apart, the researchers used a discovery cohort of approximately 98 patients, made up of 40 to 45 with Graves' ophthalmopathy and 55 to 65 with stable Graves' hyperthyroidism. The roughly 100 discovery patients were divided at random into training and test sets in a 7:3 ratio. Whether ophthalmopathy could be predicted prospectively was tested in an independent validation cohort made up of approximately 19 hyperthyroidism patients plus 17 patients who later progressed to ophthalmopathy. The paper reports TCR Vbeta CDR3 sequencing of about 140 peripheral blood samples: 40 to 45 ophthalmopathy, 70 to 85 hyperthyroidism and approximately 17 progressor patients. The study also compared thyroid tissue and blood T-cell repertoires from over 5 Graves' hyperthyroidism patients. After blood sampling, hyperthyroidism patients were treated with methimazole at a starting dose of 30 mg daily, and ophthalmopathy patients were treated with high-dose intravenous methylprednisolone.

A patient counted as having stable Graves' hyperthyroidism if no progression to ophthalmopathy occurred over 18 months of follow-up. The hyperthyroidism patients were between 18 and 65 years old and newly diagnosed, with a disease duration of less than 2 months. Any patient with an uncontrolled infection, another autoimmune disease, pregnancy or lactation was excluded. Diagnoses were established on the basis of clinical symptoms, serum thyroxine and TRAb, thyroid ultrasound, and orbital computed tomography. PBMCs were isolated from 10 ml of fresh peripheral blood by Ficoll-Paque density gradient centrifugation. Total RNA was extracted using Trizol reagent, and RNA quality was assessed on an Agilent 2100 Bioanalyzer. What the authors observed across the whole study: Most expanded thyroid clonotypes (frequency above 0.001) were also detected in blood, suggesting blood repertoires may reflect thyroid immune responses. Sample size was not statistically predetermined, and blinding of investigators to group allocation was not performed. In validation, progression to ophthalmopathy was predicted by the model with approximately 67% sensitivity and about 72% specificity, a median of approximately 7.1 months before onset. A 13 V-J signature model separated ophthalmopathy from stable hyperthyroidism, with 87.88% sensitivity and 81% to 83% specificity in cross-validation and 80%/75% in testing.

CDR1 and CDR2, looked up from the germline V gene (reference sequence), are GTSNPN and SVGIG. V gives up 1 base and J gives up 1 base, and the segment between their germline ends measures 14 bases. The CDR3 sequence holds 15 residues, the cysteine and phenylalanine included. CDR3 DNA only is kept here, 45 bases in frame from base 1. The TCR beta CDR3 regions were amplified from the RNA transcripts. The TCR CDR3 was subjected to a first round of RT-PCR using the HTBI primer set and the Qiagen OneStep RT-PCR kit. The libraries were constructed in a second round of multiplex PCR and then size-selected and purified. Libraries were sequenced paired-end with 100 bp reads on an Illumina HiSeq2000. In the paper's pipeline: SOAPnuke was used to process the raw data, with reads discarded if the reads contained adapters or uncalled bases, had a mean Phred below 15, or lacked an exact constant-primer or identifier match. High-quality paired reads were merged with COPE v1.2.5, and unique nucleotide sequences were defined as clonotypes. MiTCR v1.1 was used to align clonotypes to the IMGT TRBV, TRBD and TRBJ reference segments. The analysis was restricted to V-J combinations with a frequency above 0.0001, which together covered about 99% of the repertoires. The TCS score was defined as F50 (clonal expansion) divided by E x V (chaos), with BLOSUM62-based TCRdist calculated between CDR3 peptides within each V-J. Welch's t-statistics and random forest reduced several hundred V-J features to under 15, which were used in a naive Bayes classifier (R e1071). The public reads were run again by TCRdb, first through fastp at Q25 and then through MiXCR, and only productive beta chains were kept. Under each unique CDR3 protein, matching rows form one entry showing the most common genes and DNA. The V and J calls come from TCRdb's annotation, not from the publication. The sample table holds about half a million distinct CDR3 sequences, of which around 20% were seen once. Around 27% of the sample comes from the top ten.

The sequenced sample was blood. The sequence came from a man aged 18 to 30 with Graves' hyperthyroidism. This sequence uses TRBV30 and TRBJ2-7; the D gene cannot be resolved reliably. The CDR3 reads CAWSAFETFSYEQYF. The DNA reads TGTGCCTGGAGTGCCTTCGAAACCTTTTCCTACGAGCAGTACTTC.